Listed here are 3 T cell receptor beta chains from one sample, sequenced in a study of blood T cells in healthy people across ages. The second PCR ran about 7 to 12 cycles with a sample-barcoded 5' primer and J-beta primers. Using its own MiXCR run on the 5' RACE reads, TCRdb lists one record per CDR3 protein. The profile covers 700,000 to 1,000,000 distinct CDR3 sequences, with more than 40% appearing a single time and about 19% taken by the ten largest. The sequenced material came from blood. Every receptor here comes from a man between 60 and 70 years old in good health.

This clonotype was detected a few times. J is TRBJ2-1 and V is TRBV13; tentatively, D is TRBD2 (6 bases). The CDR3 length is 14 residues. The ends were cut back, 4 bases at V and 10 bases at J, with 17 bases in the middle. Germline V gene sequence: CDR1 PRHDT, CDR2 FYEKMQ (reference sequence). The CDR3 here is CASSYRARRGEQFF. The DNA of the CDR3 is TGTGCCAGCAGCTACCGGGCCCGCCGGGGGGAGCAGTTCTTC.

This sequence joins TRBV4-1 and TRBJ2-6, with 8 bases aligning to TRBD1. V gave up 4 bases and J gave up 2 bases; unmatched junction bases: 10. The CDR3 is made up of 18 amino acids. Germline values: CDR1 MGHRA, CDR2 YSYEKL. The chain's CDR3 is CASSLDPDREAGANVLTF. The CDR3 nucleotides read TGCGCCAGCAGCCTCGACCCGGACAGGGAGGCTGGGGCCAACGTCCTGACTTTC.

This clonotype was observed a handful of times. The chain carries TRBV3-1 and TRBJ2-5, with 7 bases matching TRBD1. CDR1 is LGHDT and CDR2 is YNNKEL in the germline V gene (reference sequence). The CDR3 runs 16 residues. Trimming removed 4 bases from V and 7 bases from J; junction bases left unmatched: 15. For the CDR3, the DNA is TGTGCCAGCAGCCCGTGGACAGGCCAATCACGGGTGACCCAGTACTTC. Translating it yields CASSPWTGQSRVTQYF.